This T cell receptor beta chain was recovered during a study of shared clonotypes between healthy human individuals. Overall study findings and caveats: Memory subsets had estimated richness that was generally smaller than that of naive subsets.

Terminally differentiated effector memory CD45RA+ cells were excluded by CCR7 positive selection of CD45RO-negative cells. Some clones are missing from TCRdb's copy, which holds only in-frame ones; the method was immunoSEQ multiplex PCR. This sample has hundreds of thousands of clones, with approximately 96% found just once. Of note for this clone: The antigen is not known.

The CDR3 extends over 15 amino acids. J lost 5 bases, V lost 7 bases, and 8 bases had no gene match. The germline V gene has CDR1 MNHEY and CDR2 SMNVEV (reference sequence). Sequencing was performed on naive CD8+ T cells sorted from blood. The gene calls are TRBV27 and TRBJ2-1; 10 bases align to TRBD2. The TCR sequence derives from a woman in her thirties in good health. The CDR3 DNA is TGTGCCAGCACAAGACTAGCGGGTCTTGACAATGAGCAGTTCTTC. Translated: CASTRLAGLDNEQFF.